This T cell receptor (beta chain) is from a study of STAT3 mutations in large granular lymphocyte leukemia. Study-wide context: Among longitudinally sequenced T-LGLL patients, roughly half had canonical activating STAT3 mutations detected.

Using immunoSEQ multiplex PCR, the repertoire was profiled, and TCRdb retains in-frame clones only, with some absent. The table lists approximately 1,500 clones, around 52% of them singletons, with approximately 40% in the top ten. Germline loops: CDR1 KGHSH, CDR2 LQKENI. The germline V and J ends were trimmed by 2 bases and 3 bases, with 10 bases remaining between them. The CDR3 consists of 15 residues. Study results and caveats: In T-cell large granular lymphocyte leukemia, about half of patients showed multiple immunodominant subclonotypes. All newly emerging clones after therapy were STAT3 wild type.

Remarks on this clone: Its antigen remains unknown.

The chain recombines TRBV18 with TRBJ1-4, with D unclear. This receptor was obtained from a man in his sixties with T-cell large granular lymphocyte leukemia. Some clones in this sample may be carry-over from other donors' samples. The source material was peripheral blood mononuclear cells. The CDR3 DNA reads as TGTGCCAGCTCACCAAGATCGGTGCCTAATGAAAAACTGTTTTTT. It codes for CASSPRSVPNEKLFF.